The 27 T cell receptor beta chains given below trace back to one sample, sequenced in a study of blood T cell repertoires in COVID-19. Data came from immunoSEQ multiplex PCR; TCRdb stores just in-frame clones and leaves some out. The sample consists of some 490,000 clones, approximately 86% of them appearing once. Specimen: PBMCs or T cells enriched from blood (not recorded which). The receptors were gathered from a woman aged 60-75 years who had recovered from COVID-19.

This clone occurred once. This chain's CDR3 is CASSLSAGQGRSPLHF. CDR3 DNA sequence: TGTGCCAGCAGTTTATCGGCGGGACAGGGACGCTCACCCCTCCACTTT. The chain combines TRBV27 with TRBJ1-6; 9 bases agree with TRBD1. With V trimmed by 0 bases and J by 10 bases, 7 bases remained unmatched. The CDR3 extends over 16 amino acids. Per the germline V gene, CDR1 is MNHEY and CDR2 is SMNVEV (reference sequence).

This clone was counted a few times. The chain uses TRBV4-1 and TRBJ2-1; 14 bases align to TRBD2. Germline V CDR1 and CDR2: MGHRA, YSYEKL. This CDR3 region has 19 residues. V shed 3 bases and J 0 bases; nucleotides not matched to a gene: 7. CDR3 in DNA: TGCGCCAGCAGCCATGGACTAGCGGGGGGTCTGAGCTCCTACAATGAGCAGTTCTTC. Its translation: CASSHGLAGGLSSYNEQFF.

The chain joins TRBV5-1 to TRBJ2-7; perhaps TRBD2 as D (6 bases). The CDR3 loop spans 12 amino acids. V was clipped by 7 bases and J by 3 bases, with 11 bases between them. Looked up from germline, CDR1 is SGHRS and CDR2 is YFSETQ. Here the CDR3 DNA reads TGCGCCAGCTGGGACTCGGACTACGAGCAGTACTTC. It codes for CASWDSDYEQYF.

The chain uses TRBV29-1 and TRBJ1-2; TRBD1 matches 10 bases. J was trimmed by 5 bases and V by 3 bases; bases with no gene match: 9. The CDR3 totals 15 residues. The germline gives CDR1 SQVTM, CDR2 ANQGSEA. The CDR3 coding sequence is TGCAGCGTTGAGGTCGGACAGGGGGAATGGTATGGCTACACCTTC. Translation gives CSVEVGQGEWYGYTF. The variable domain in full, with the rest retrieved from reference TRBV29-1 and TRBJ1-2, is SAVISQKPSRDICQRGTSLTIQCQVDSQVTMMFWYRQQPGQSLTLIATANQGSEATYESGFVIDKFPISRPNLTFSTLTVSNMSPEDSSIYLCSVEVGQGEWYGYTFGSGTRLTVV.

The chain has TRBV10-3 and TRBJ2-1, with 11 bases matching TRBD2. Germline CDR1 ENHRY, CDR2 SYGVKD. V was clipped by 5 bases and J by 8 bases; unmatched bases: 5. The CDR3 length is 14 residues. This CDR3 reads CAISLAGGRDEQFF. CDR3 DNA: TGTGCCATCAGTTTAGCGGGGGGGCGAGATGAGCAGTTCTTC.

The chain recombines TRBV5-6 with TRBJ2-3; 9 bases agree with TRBD2. The germline V gene has CDR1 SGHDT and CDR2 YYEEEE. Trimming removed 1 base from V and 4 bases from J; junction bases left unmatched: 7. The CDR3 spans 16 residues. CDR3 DNA: TGTGCCAGCAGCTTGTTGCGGGGGGGCGTCGCAGATACGCAGTATTTT. Amino acid sequence: CASSLLRGGVADTQYF.

The chain is built from TRBV27 and TRBJ2-2; 7 positions match TRBD2. Per the germline V gene, CDR1 is MNHEY and CDR2 is SMNVEV (reference sequence). The CDR3 runs to 16 residues. V was clipped by 5 bases and J by 0 bases; unmatched bases: 6. The CDR3 spells CASSRASGTNTGELFF. DNA of the CDR3: TGTGCCAGCAGTAGGGCTAGCGGAACGAACACCGGGGAGCTGTTTTTT.

The rearrangement links TRBV6-5 to TRBJ1-3, with 9 bases that match TRBD1. J was trimmed by 0 bases and V by 8 bases; bases with no gene match: 5. The CDR3 spans 15 residues. Germline V gives CDR1 MNHEY, CDR2 SVGAGI. DNA for the CDR3: TGTGCCAGCCGAACGACAGGGGGCTCTGGAAACACCATATATTTT. Amino acid sequence: CASRTTGGSGNTIYF.

This clone was recorded only once. The genes are TRBV7-2 and TRBJ1-4; TRBD1 might be the D (5 bases). Germline CDR1 is SGHTA and CDR2 is FQGNSA. V was clipped by 3 bases and J by 4 bases, with 9 bases between them. This CDR3 contains 14 residues. The CDR3 here is CASSFDSHNEKLFF. The CDR3 DNA reads as TGTGCCAGCAGCTTCGACAGCCATAATGAAAAACTGTTTTTT.

The count of this clone is one. This chain links TRBV15 with TRBJ1-4; TRBD1 matches at 7 bases. V was pared by 0 bases and J by 5 bases, with 3 bases of the junction left unmatched. The CDR3 sequence is 15 residues long. Germline loops: CDR1 LNHNV, CDR2 YYDKDF (reference sequence). DNA of the CDR3: TGTGCCACCAGCAGAGACAGGGGGTGGAATGAAAAACTGTTTTTT. The encoded protein is CATSRDRGWNEKLFF.

The V and J genes are TRBV3-1 (or the pseudogene TRBV3-2) and TRBJ1-3; D ambiguous. The CDR3 is made up of 15 amino acids. Per germline, CDR1 LGHDT and CDR2 YNNKEL (reference sequence). The ends were cut back, 0 bases at V and 3 bases at J, with 9 bases in the middle. The CDR3 reads CASSQDRLIGNTIYF. The CDR3, as DNA: TGTGCCAGCAGCCAAGACAGGCTCATTGGAAACACCATATATTTT.

The rearrangement links TRBV12-3 or TRBV12-4 to TRBJ1-1; the D is unclear. The CDR3 is made up of 13 amino acids. The V and J ends lost 4 bases and 0 bases respectively, with 6 bases between them. In DNA, the CDR3 is TGTGCCAGCAGTTCAAGAGTGAACACTGAAGCTTTCTTT. It codes for CASSSRVNTEAFF.

The V gene is TRBV9, the J gene TRBJ2-5, with TRBD2 identical over 9 bases. J lost 5 bases, V lost 3 bases, and 14 bases had no gene match. There are 17 residues in the CDR3. The germline V gene encodes CDR1 SGDLS and CDR2 YYNGEE. CDR3 residues: CASSALGGASGDETQYF. Written as DNA, the CDR3 is TGTGCCAGCAGCGCCCTTGGGGGGGCTAGCGGGGATGAGACCCAGTACTTC.

V usage is TRBV25-1 and J usage is TRBJ2-6; D ambiguous. The V and J ends lost 0 bases and 0 bases respectively, with 3 bases between them. The CDR3 contains 15 residues. In germline, CDR1 is MGHDK, CDR2 SYGVNS. The CDR3 sequence is CASSEYGSGANVLTF. The CDR3 region has the DNA TGTGCCAGCAGTGAATACGGCTCTGGGGCCAACGTCCTGACTTTC.

The chain recombines TRBV11-3 with TRBJ1-6; D is perhaps TRBD1 (5 bases). V was cut by 2 bases and J by 9 bases, with 8 bases left in between. Looked up from germline, CDR1 is SGHNT and CDR2 is YENEEA. The CDR3 is made up of 13 amino acids. The CDR3: CASSLITGSPLHF. The CDR3 nucleotides are TGTGCCAGCAGCTTAATCACAGGTTCACCCCTCCACTTT.

The chain recombines TRBV20-1 with TRBJ1-5, with TRBD1 matching over 9 bases. With 3 bases clipped from V and 6 bases from J, the junction kept 6 bases outside the gene matches. Germline loops: CDR1 DFQATT, CDR2 SNEGSKA (reference sequence). This CDR3 comprises 14 residues. CDR3 protein: CSASGDRESQPQHF. The CDR3 nucleotides read TGCAGTGCTAGTGGGGACAGGGAAAGTCAGCCCCAGCATTTT.

V is TRBV24-1 and J is TRBJ1-1, with D unresolved. With 4 bases removed from V and 10 bases from J, the gap between germline ends came to 15 bases. Per germline, CDR1 KGHDR and CDR2 SFDVKD. The CDR3 spans 13 residues. CDR3 sequence: CATSDSSGLIAFF. The CDR3 DNA reads TGTGCCACCAGTGACTCAAGTGGGCTCATAGCTTTCTTT.

The rearrangement joins TRBV30 to TRBJ1-5; D unresolved. Deletions cut 1 base from V and 8 bases from J, with 12 bases between. CDR3 length: 13 residues. Germline loops: CDR1 GTSNPN, CDR2 SVGIG (reference sequence). CDR3 sequence reads: CAWSEQAKKPQHF. CDR3 in DNA: TGTGCCTGGAGTGAGCAGGCAAAAAAGCCCCAGCATTTT.

V is TRBV11-3 and J is TRBJ2-3; TRBD1 agrees at 8 bases. J gave up 4 bases and V 3 bases, and 9 bases lay outside the gene matches. Germline V lookup: CDR1 SGHNT, CDR2 YENEEA. The CDR3 sequence is 16 residues long. The CDR3 sequence: CASSFYSRGHADTQYF. As DNA, the CDR3 is TGTGCCAGCAGCTTTTATAGCAGGGGGCATGCAGATACGCAGTATTTT.

This clone was seen just once. V gene TRBV27 combines with J gene TRBJ2-1; D is possibly TRBD2 (5 bases). Germline CDR1 reads MNHEY; CDR2 reads SMNVEV (reference sequence). The CDR3 sequence is 14 residues long. Deletions cut 2 bases from V and 6 bases from J, with 11 bases between. The CDR3 is CASSLREAPNEQFF. Written as DNA, the CDR3 is TGTGCCAGCAGTTTACGGGAAGCCCCCAATGAGCAGTTCTTC.

This clone was observed a few times. V gene TRBV5-8 combines with J gene TRBJ1-1, with TRBD1 identical over 7 bases. This CDR3 region has 14 residues. CDR1 is SGHTS, CDR2 YDEGEE, per germline. The ends lost 4 bases at V and 1 base at J; junction bases unmatched: 4. This chain's CDR3 is CASSVSGGNTEAFF. CDR3 sequence (DNA): TGTGCCAGCAGCGTCTCAGGGGGGAACACTGAAGCTTTCTTT.

J is TRBJ1-4 and V is TRBV25-1, with a weak D call TRBD1 (6 bases). The CDR3 is made up of 17 amino acids. The germline CDR1 and CDR2 sequences are MGHDK and SYGVNS. The V end lost 0 bases, the J end lost 2 bases, and 13 bases lay between the germline ends. Here the CDR3 reads CASSEYAEGGTNEKLFF. CDR3 nucleotide sequence: TGTGCCAGCAGTGAATATGCGGAGGGGGGGACTAATGAAAAACTGTTTTTT.

The rearrangement joins TRBV4-1 to TRBJ1-1; D is ambiguous. CDR1 is MGHRA, CDR2 YSYEKL, per germline. This CDR3 contains 13 residues. Trimming stripped 5 bases from V and 6 bases from J, with 13 bases between. The CDR3 nucleotides are TGCGCCAGCAGCGGAGGCCCCGGGTCTGAAGCTTTCTTT. Its translation: CASSGGPGSEAFF.

This clone was seen a few times. The chain recombines TRBV19 with TRBJ1-5; TRBD1 matches at 9 bases. The CDR3 length is 15 residues. Trimming cost V 4 bases and J 2 bases; bases outside gene matches: 3. Germline V CDR1 and CDR2: LNHDA, SQIVND (reference sequence). In DNA, the CDR3 is TGTGCCAGTAGTAGAGGACAGGGGCGCAATCAGCCCCAGCATTTT. It encodes CASSRGQGRNQPQHF.

This rearrangement joins TRBV7-2 to TRBJ2-1, with D tentatively TRBD1 (6 bases). Per the germline V gene, CDR1 is SGHTA and CDR2 is FQGNSA. The V end was cut by 10 bases, the J end by 14 bases, with 21 bases between. The CDR3 totals 12 residues. The CDR3 protein is CATTDTGLRKFF. DNA of the CDR3: TGTGCCACTACCGACACAGGGCTGAGGAAGTTCTTC.

The J gene is TRBJ1-1, the V gene TRBV14, with a weak D call TRBD1 (6 bases). V dropped 0 bases and J dropped 4 bases, with 12 bases sitting between them. From germline, CDR1 is SGHDN and CDR2 FVKESK. CDR3 length: 15 residues. CDR3 in DNA: TGTGCCAGCAGCCAAGATGGCAGGGGAATCACTGAAGCTTTCTTT. Translated: CASSQDGRGITEAFF.

The CDR3 DNA sequence: TGCGCCAGCAGCTTGGGGCAGGGCAACATGAACACTGAAGCTTTCTTT. Its protein is CASSLGQGNMNTEAFF. The chain has TRBV5-1 and TRBJ1-1, with TRBD1 as a possible D gene (5 bases). V gave up 0 bases and J gave up 0 bases, with 12 bases separating them. The CDR3 length is 16 residues. Germline CDR1 is SGHRS and CDR2 is YFSETQ.